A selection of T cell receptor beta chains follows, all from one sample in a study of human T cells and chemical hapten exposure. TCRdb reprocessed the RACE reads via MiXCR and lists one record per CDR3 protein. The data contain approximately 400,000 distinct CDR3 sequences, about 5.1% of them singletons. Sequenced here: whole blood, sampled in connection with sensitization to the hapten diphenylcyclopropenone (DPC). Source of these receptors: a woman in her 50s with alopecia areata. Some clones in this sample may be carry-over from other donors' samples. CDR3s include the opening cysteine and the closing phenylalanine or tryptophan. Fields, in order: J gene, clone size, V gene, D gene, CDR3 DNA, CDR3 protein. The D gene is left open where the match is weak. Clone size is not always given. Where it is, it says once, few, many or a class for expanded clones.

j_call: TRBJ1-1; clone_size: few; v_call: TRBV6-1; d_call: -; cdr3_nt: TGTGCCAGCAGTGAAGCGTACAGGATAGCTTTCTTT; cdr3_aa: CASSEAYRIAFF
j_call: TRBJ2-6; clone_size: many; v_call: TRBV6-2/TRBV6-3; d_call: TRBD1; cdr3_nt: TGTGCCAGCAGTTACGCTGACAGGGGGCCGGCCAACGTCCTGACTTTC; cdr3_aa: CASSYADRGPANVLTF
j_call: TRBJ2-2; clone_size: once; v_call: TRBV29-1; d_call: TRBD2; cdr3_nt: TGCAGCGTTGGGTTAGGACTAGCGGGAGAAACCGGGGAGCTGTTTTTT; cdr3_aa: CSVGLGLAGETGELFF
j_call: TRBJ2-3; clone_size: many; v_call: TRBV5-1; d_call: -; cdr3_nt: TGCGCCAGCAGCTCTGGGGGTTCCCTCACAGATACGCAGTATTTT; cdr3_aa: CASSSGGSLTDTQYF
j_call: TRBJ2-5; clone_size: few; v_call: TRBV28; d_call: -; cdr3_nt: TGTGCCAGCCTAGGGGGGGCACAAGAGACCCAGTACTTC; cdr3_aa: CASLGGAQETQYF
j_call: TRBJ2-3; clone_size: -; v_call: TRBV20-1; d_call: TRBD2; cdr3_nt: TGCAGTGCTAGACAACGGGACTATAACACAGATACGCAGTATTTT; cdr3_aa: CSARQRDYNTDTQYF
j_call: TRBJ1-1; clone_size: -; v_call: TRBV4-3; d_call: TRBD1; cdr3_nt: TGCGCCAGCAGCCAAGATGACAGGGTGTTCACTGAAGCTTTCTTT; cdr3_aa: CASSQDDRVFTEAFF
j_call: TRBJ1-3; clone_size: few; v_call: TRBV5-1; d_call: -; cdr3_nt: TGCGCCAGCAGCCCGGACGCGGTTGGAAACACCATATATTTT; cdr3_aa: CASSPDAVGNTIYF
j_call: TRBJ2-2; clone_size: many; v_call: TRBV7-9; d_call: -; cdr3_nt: TGTGCCAGCAACGGAGAGTTCCTCACCGGGGAGCTGTTTTTT; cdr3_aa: CASNGEFLTGELFF
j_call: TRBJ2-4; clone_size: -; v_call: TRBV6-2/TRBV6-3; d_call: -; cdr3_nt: TGTGCCAGCAGATCTTGGGGGTACATTCAGTACTTC; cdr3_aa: CASRSWGYIQYF
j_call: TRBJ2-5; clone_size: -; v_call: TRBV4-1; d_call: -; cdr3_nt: TGCGCCAGCAGCCAAGATTTGGGGGTAGAGACCCAGTACTTC; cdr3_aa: CASSQDLGVETQYF
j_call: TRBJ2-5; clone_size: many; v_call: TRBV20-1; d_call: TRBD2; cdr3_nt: TGCAGTGCTAGCCTAGCGGGAGTAGAGACCCAGTACTTC; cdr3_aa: CSASLAGVETQYF
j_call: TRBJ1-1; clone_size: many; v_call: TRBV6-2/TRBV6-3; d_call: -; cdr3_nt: TGTGCCAGCAGTTACACTAATCGGAACACTGAAGCTTTCTTT; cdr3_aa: CASSYTNRNTEAFF
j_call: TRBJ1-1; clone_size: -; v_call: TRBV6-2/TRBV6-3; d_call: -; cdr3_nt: TGTGCCAGCAGTTCGTCCCTGGGAGGGCCGAACACTGAAGCTTTCTTT; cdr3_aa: CASSSSLGGPNTEAFF
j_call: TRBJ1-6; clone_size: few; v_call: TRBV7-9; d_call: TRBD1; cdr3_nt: TGTGCCAGCAGTTGGGGGACAGTCTCCTATAATTCACCCCTCCACTTT; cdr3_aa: CASSWGTVSYNSPLHF
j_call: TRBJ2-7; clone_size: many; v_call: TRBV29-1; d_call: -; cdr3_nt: TGCAGCGTTGCTGGAGACGGCGAGCAGTACTTC; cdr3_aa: CSVAGDGEQYF
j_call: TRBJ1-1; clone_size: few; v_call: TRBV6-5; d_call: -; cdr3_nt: TGTGCCAGCAGTTACGATATAGCAGATGAAGCTTTCTTT; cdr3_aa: CASSYDIADEAFF
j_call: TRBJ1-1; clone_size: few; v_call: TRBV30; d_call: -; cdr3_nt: TGTGCCTGGAGTGCTTTAGGGGGGCGGAGTACTGAAGCTTTCTTT; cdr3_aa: CAWSALGGRSTEAFF
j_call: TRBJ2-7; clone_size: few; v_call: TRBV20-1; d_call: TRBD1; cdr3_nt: TGCAGTGCTAGCCCCCCGGACAGGCCGAGAGAGCAGTACTTC; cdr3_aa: CSASPPDRPREQYF
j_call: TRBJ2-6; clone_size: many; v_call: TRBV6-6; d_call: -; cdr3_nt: TGTGCCAGCAGTTACGGGACCGGGGACTCTGGGGCCAACGTCCTGACTTTC; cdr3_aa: CASSYGTGDSGANVLTF
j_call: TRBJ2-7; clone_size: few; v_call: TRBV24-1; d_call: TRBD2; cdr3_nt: TGTGCCACCAGTGAAGCGGGAGTCGGGTACGAGCAGTACTTC; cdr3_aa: CATSEAGVGYEQYF
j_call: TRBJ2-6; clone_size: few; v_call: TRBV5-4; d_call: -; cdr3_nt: TGTGCCAGCAGCCCCGGGAATTCTGGGGCCAACGTCCTGACTTTC; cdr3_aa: CASSPGNSGANVLTF
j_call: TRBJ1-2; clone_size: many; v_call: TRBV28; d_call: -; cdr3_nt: TGTGCCAGCAGCCCGGGGGGGGAACGGTATGGCTACACCTTC; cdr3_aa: CASSPGGERYGYTF
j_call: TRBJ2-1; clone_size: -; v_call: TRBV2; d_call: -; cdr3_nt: TGTGCCAGCAGTGACGGAGGAATCTCCCACAATGAGCAGTTCTTC; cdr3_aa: CASSDGGISHNEQFF
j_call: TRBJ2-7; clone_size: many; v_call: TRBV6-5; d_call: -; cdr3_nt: TGTGCCAGCAGTTACCTCCGGGAGTACGAGCAGTACTTC; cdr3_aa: CASSYLREYEQYF
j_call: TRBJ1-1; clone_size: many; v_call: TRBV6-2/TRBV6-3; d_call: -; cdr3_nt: TGTGCCAGCAGTAGGGTGTTGGCTGAAGCTTTCTTT; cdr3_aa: CASSRVLAEAFF
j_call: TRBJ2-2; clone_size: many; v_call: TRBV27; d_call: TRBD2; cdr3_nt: TGTGCCAGCAGTTGGACTAGCGGATCCGGGGAGCTGTTTTTT; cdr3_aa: CASSWTSGSGELFF
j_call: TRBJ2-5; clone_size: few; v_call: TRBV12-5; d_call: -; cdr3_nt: TGTGCTACAGGGGCCCCCCTCCAAGAGACCCAGTACTTC; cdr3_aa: CATGAPLQETQYF
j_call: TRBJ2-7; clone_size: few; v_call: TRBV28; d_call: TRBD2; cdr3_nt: TGTGCCAGCAGTACGGGACTAGCGGACTCCTACGAGCAGTACTTC; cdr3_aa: CASSTGLADSYEQYF
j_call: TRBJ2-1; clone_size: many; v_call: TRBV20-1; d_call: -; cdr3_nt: TGCAGTGCTAGAGCCCCGTCGGCCTACAATGAGCAGTTCTTC; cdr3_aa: CSARAPSAYNEQFF
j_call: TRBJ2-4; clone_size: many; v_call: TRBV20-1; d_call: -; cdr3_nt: TGCAGTGCTAGAGATTATCGGGGAAACATTCAGTACTTC; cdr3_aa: CSARDYRGNIQYF
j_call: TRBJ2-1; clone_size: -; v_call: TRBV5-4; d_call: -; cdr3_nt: TGTGCCAGCAGCTTGGCCGCACAACTAGTTGCTGAGCAGTTCTTC; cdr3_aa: CASSLAAQLVAEQFF
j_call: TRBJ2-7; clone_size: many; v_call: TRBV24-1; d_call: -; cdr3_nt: TGTGCCACCAGTGGCCAGGGTAGAGGCGAGCAGTACTTC; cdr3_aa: CATSGQGRGEQYF
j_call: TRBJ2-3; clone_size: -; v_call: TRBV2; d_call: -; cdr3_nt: TGTGCCAGCAGTGACGGGTCTCCTAGCACAGATACGCAGTATTTT; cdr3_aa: CASSDGSPSTDTQYF
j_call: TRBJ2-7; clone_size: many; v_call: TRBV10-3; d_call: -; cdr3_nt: TGTGCCATCGAGTCGGGGAAGGGTCGCGAGCAGTACTTC; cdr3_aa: CAIESGKGREQYF
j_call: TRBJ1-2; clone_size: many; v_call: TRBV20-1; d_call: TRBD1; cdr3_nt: TGCAGTGCTAGACTTGACAGGGCGGTTGGCTACACCTTC; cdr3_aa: CSARLDRAVGYTF
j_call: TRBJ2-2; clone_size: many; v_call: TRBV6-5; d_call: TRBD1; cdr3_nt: TGTGCCAGCACCCCCGCGCAGACAGGGGGCTTCGGGGAGCTGTTTTTT; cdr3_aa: CASTPAQTGGFGELFF
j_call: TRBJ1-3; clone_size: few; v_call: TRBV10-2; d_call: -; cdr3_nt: TGCGCCAGCAGTGAGTCGTTTGTCCGGGGATACACCATATATTTT; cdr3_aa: CASSESFVRGYTIYF
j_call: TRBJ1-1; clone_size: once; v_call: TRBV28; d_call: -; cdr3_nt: TGTGCCAGCAGTTTTCGGGGGGCGCGGACTGAAGCTTTCTTT; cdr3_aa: CASSFRGARTEAFF
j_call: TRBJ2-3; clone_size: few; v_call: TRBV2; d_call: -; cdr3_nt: TGTGCCACCCTCGACCGGAATACGCAGTATTTT; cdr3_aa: CATLDRNTQYF
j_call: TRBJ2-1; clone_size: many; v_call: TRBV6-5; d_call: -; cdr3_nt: TGTGCCAGCAGTCCTTTAACTCACAGGAACAATGAGCAGTTCTTC; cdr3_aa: CASSPLTHRNNEQFF
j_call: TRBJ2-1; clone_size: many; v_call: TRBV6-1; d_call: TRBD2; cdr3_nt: TGTGCCAGCAGTGAAGCTGCGGGAGGATACAATGAGCAGTTCTTC; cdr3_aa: CASSEAAGGYNEQFF
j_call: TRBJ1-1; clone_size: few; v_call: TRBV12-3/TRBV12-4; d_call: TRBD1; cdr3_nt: TGTGCCAGCAGTTCCACAGGGGAAAGGATCACTGAAGCTTTCTTT; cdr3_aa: CASSSTGERITEAFF
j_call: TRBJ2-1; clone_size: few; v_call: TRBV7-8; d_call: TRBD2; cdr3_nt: TGTGCCAGCAGCTTAAGGGCGGGGGAGGTCTATGAGCAGTTCTTC; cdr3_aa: CASSLRAGEVYEQFF
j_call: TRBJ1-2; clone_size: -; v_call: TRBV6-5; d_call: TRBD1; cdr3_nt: TGTGCCAGCAGTCCGACAGGGTTGGTCTATGGCTACACCTTC; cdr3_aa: CASSPTGLVYGYTF
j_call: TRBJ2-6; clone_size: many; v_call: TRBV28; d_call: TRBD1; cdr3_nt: TGTGCCAGCAGTTTGGGACCGACAGGGGGGTCTGGGGCCAACGTCCTGACTTTC; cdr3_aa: CASSLGPTGGSGANVLTF
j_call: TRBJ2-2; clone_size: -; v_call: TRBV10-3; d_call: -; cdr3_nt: TGTGCCATCAGGCCGGACACTCGACCCGGGGAGCTGTTTTTT; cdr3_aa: CAIRPDTRPGELFF
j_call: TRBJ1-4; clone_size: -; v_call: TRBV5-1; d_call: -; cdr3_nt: TGCGCCAGCAGCAGATACGCAGGGACTAATGAAAAACTGTTTTTT; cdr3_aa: CASSRYAGTNEKLFF
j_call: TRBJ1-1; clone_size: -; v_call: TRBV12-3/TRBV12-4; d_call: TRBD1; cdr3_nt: TGTGCCAGCAGTCCCAGGGGGATTATGAACACTGAAGCTTTCTTT; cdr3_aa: CASSPRGIMNTEAFF